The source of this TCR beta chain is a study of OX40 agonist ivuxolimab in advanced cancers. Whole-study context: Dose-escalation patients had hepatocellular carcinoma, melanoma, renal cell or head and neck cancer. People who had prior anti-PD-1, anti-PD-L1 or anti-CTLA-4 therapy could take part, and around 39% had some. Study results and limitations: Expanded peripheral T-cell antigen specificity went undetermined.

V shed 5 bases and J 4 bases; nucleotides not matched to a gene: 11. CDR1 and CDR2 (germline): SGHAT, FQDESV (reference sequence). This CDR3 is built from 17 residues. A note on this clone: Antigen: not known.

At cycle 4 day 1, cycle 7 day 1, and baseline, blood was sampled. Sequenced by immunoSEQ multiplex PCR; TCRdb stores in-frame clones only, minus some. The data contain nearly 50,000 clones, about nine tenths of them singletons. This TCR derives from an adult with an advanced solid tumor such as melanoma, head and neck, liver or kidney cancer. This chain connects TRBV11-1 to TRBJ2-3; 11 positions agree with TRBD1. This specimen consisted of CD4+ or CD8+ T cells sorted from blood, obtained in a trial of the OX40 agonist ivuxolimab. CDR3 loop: CASSRTGTGGPADTQYF. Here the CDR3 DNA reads TGTGCCAGCAGCCGAACCGGGACAGGGGGTCCAGCAGATACGCAGTATTTT.